Listed below are T cell receptor beta chains from one sample, sequenced in a study of cytomegalovirus exposure and HLA in healthy donors. Method: immunoSEQ multiplex PCR; TCRdb's copy keeps in-frame clones and lacks some. The data hold fewer than 150,000 clones, with approximately 85% observed a single time. Sequencing was done on a sample of PBMCs. The receptors stem from a woman aged 25-40 years in good health and CMV-seropositive. Each CDR3 is given with its conserved first and last residue. Each record gives: J gene, D gene, V gene, clone size, CDR3 DNA, CDR3 protein. A D gene is named only where the DNA matches it firmly. The size field is filled for only some rows; it gives once, few, many or a size class.

TRBJ2-3	TRBD2	TRBV28	NA	TGTGCCGAGGCGGGGGAGCCCACAGATACGCAGTATTTT	CAEAGEPTDTQYF
TRBJ1-5	NA	TRBV6-1	NA	TGTGCCAGCAGTGAAGGTATCCTTTGGCCCCAGCATTTT	CASSEGILWPQHF
TRBJ1-1	TRBD1	TRBV4-1	many	TGCGCCAGCAGCCCCCTGGACAGGGAGAACACTGAAGCTTTCTTT	CASSPLDRENTEAFF
TRBJ2-1	TRBD2	TRBV18	NA	TGTGCCAGCTCACCTCAGACTAGCGGGGTGGGTGAGCAGTTCTTC	CASSPQTSGVGEQFF
TRBJ1-1	NA	TRBV6-5	NA	TGTGCCAGCAGTCCTCAGGGGCGCTCGGCTTTCTTT	CASSPQGRSAFF
TRBJ1-3	TRBD1	TRBV28	NA	TGTGCCAGCAGGGGACAGGGTTTCTCTGGAAACACCATATATTTT	CASRGQGFSGNTIYF
TRBJ2-1	TRBD2	TRBV30	NA	TGTGCCTGGAGTGTACGACCGGGACTAGCGGGATCAAATGAGCAGTTCTTC	CAWSVRPGLAGSNEQFF
TRBJ2-3	NA	TRBV6-4	NA	TGTGCCAGCAGTGACGGGGGGGCCACAGATACGCAGTATTTT	CASSDGGATDTQYF
TRBJ2-2	TRBD1	TRBV7-6	NA	TGTGCCAGCAGCAGGACAGGGAAAGCTGGCGGGGAGCTGTTTTTT	CASSRTGKAGGELFF
TRBJ1-2	NA	TRBV5-1	NA	TGCGCCAGCAGCCTGGGACTTCCCGATGGCTACACCTTC	CASSLGLPDGYTF
TRBJ2-1	NA	TRBV5-4	NA	TGTGCCAGCAGCCCGCCGACTCAGGGGGGATACAATGAGCAGTTCTTC	CASSPPTQGGYNEQFF
TRBJ2-7	TRBD1	TRBV5-4	NA	TGTGCCAGCAGCTACGGGACAGACCCAACCTACGAGCAGTACTTC	CASSYGTDPTYEQYF
TRBJ1-1	NA	TRBV30	few	TGTGCCTGGAGTGTTAGGGAGGGGATCGGCACTGAAGCTTTCTTT	CAWSVREGIGTEAFF
TRBJ2-3	NA	TRBV11-2	NA	TGTGCCAGCAGCATGACAGGAATCGCAGATACGCAGTATTTT	CASSMTGIADTQYF
TRBJ1-5	NA	TRBV30	NA	TGTGCCTGGAGTGTACGGGGAGGGGGTCAGCCCCAGCATTTT	CAWSVRGGGQPQHF
TRBJ2-5	NA	TRBV5-1	NA	TGCGCCAGCAGCTTGGGTCAGTTGGAGACCCAGTACTTC	CASSLGQLETQYF
TRBJ1-2	TRBD1	TRBV28	once	TGTGCCAGCAGTATCCCGACAGGGGTTGCTGGCTACACCTTC	CASSIPTGVAGYTF
TRBJ2-5	TRBD2	TRBV9	NA	TGTGCCAGCAGCGTTTCTGGCGGGACTAGCGGGATTCGGGGGGAGACCCAGTACTTC	CASSVSGGTSGIRGETQYF
TRBJ2-1	NA	TRBV14	NA	TGTGCCAGCAGCCAATTGGAGGGCGTGTGTTTCTTC	CASSQLEGVCFF
TRBJ1-1	NA	TRBV7-2	NA	TGTGCCATAGGACAGCTCACTGAAGCTTTCTTT	CAIGQLTEAFF
TRBJ1-2	NA	TRBV18	once	TGTGCCAGCTCCCAAGGGGGGGCGCGGGCCTATGGCTACACCTTC	CASSQGGARAYGYTF
TRBJ2-3	TRBD1	TRBV23-1	NA	TGCGCCAGCAGGGGACAGGGCTACCATACGCAGTATTTT	CASRGQGYHTQYF
TRBJ2-3	TRBD2	TRBV6-1	NA	TGTGCCAGCAGATCGCGACTAGCGGGTATAGATACGCAGTATTTT	CASRSRLAGIDTQYF
TRBJ2-1	TRBD2	TRBV6-1	NA	TGTGCCAGCAGTCCGGAGCGGGGGGGGTACAATGAGCAGTTCTTC	CASSPERGGYNEQFF
TRBJ2-5	NA	TRBV28	NA	TGTGCCAGCAGGCCCGGGACTCAAGAGACCCAGTACTTC	CASRPGTQETQYF
TRBJ2-1	NA	TRBV6-1	NA	TGTGCCAGCAGTGCTACCTTACTAGCCTCCTCCTACAATGAGCAGTTCTTC	CASSATLLASSYNEQFF